This T cell receptor beta chain was recorded in a study of human T cells and chemical hapten exposure. J was trimmed by 2 bases and V by 6 bases; bases with no gene match: 11. Germline CDR1 is DFQATT and CDR2 is SNEGSKA (reference sequence). This CDR3 comprises 16 residues. Time point given: pre-sensitization, week 0. Treatment denoted: therapeutic diphenylcyclopropenone sensitization with weekly scalp DPC. There are a few counts of this clonotype. TCRdb independently ran MiXCR on the RACE reads; one entry per CDR3 protein. This sample has some 400,000 distinct CDR3 sequences, with around 5.5% found just once.

The sequence was obtained from a woman aged 50 to 60 with alopecia areata. Some clones in this sample may be carry-over from other donors' samples. Sequenced here: whole blood, sampled in connection with sensitization to the hapten diphenylcyclopropenone (DPC). The V gene is TRBV20-1, the J gene TRBJ2-1; TRBD2 matches 9 bases. The chain's CDR3 is CSANVVGGRAYNEQFF. In DNA, the CDR3 is TGCAGTGCCAATGTTGTGGGCGGGAGGGCCTACAATGAGCAGTTCTTC.